A selection of T cell receptor beta chains follows, all from one sample in a study of vaccination effects on CD4 cells after COVID-19. Method: immunoSEQ multiplex PCR; TCRdb's copy keeps in-frame clones and lacks some. This sample has about 31,000 clones, with approximately 79% found just once. No antigen has been identified for these receptors. This specimen was CD4+ T cells from PBMCs cultured with SARS-CoV-2 spike peptides, taken after COVID-19 vaccination. The receptors here all came from a human donor who received a COVID-19 vaccine. Some clones in this sample may be carry-over from other donors' samples. The CDR3 runs from the conserved cysteine through the conserved F or W.

len,j_gene,v_gene,CDR3aa
15,TRBJ2-1,TRBV27,CASSLTLLSGNEQFF
17,TRBJ2-3,TRBV19,CASSPRGGDGRSDTQYF
17,TRBJ1-1,TRBV4-1,CASSQVRQGRMNTEAFF
12,TRBJ1-2,TRBV3-1/TRBV3-2,CASTKGGHGYTF
14,TRBJ2-5,TRBV7-2,CASSPVPGQGTQYF
13,TRBJ1-4,TRBV29-1,CSGTGQGNEKLFF
14,TRBJ2-2,TRBV29-1,CSVLYRASTGELFF
15,TRBJ2-2,TRBV6-5,CASGRWQGGAGELFF
13,TRBJ1-4,TRBV12-3/TRBV12-4,CASSTGGGEKLFF
15,TRBJ2-5,TRBV3-1/TRBV3-2,CASSQGPVERETQYF
13,TRBJ2-3,TRBV7-3,CASSLTATDTQYF
14,TRBJ1-4,TRBV2,CASGTPTWHEKLFF
13,TRBJ1-2,TRBV12-3/TRBV12-4,CASSFLTAGGYTF
10,TRBJ1-2,TRBV29-1,CSVEDYGYTF
14,TRBJ1-2,TRBV18,CASSPVNANYGYTF
14,TRBJ1-5,TRBV19,CASSRTGSNQPQHF
13,TRBJ1-2,TRBV28,CASSLILGSGYTF
15,TRBJ1-4,TRBV19,CATKAEGATNEKLFF
16,TRBJ2-5,TRBV7-2,CASSLGGTGIGKTQYF
13,TRBJ2-5,TRBV6-5,CASKDRPQETQYF
13,TRBJ1-5,TRBV7-2,CASSLSSNQPQHF
16,TRBJ1-4,TRBV19,CATKPRLGPTNEKLFF
16,TRBJ1-2,TRBV3-1/TRBV3-2,CASSHLTGTIAYGYTF
16,TRBJ1-4,TRBV7-2,CASSFLPGGVYEKLFF
14,TRBJ2-5,TRBV11-2,CASSTGDGQETQYF
13,TRBJ2-1,TRBV18,CASSTPTNNEQFF
17,TRBJ2-5,TRBV2,CASSDGGRGQGQETQYF
14,TRBJ2-5,TRBV28,CASSLIGLQETQYF
16,TRBJ2-2,TRBV7-7,CASSLLWGPPSGELFF